This passage covers 30 T cell receptor beta chains from one sample sequenced in a study of blood T cell repertoires in COVID-19. Assay: immunoSEQ multiplex PCR; the TCRdb copy retains only in-frame clones and omits some. The sample has around 230,000 clones; 83% are singletons. The specimen sequenced was peripheral blood. These TCRs come from a woman in her sixties or seventies with active or convalescent COVID-19.

A single count supports this clone. The chain joins TRBV7-9 to TRBJ1-5; D is undetermined. This CDR3 has 14 residues. Per the germline V gene, CDR1 is SEHNR and CDR2 is FQNEAQ (reference sequence). V lost 5 bases, J lost 2 bases, and 10 bases lay in between. The CDR3 bases are TGTGCCAGCAGCCAGGCCGTGGGCAATCAGCCCCAGCATTTT. Residues: CASSQAVGNQPQHF.

The chain combines TRBV4-3 with TRBJ1-4; 7 nucleotides agree with TRBD1. V gave up 0 bases and J gave up 3 bases; unmatched junction bases: 10. The CDR3 sequence is 18 residues long. Germline values: CDR1 LGHNA, CDR2 YSLEER. CDR3: CASSQDPPPGQPNEKLFF. CDR3 DNA: TGCGCCAGCAGCCAAGATCCCCCACCGGGACAGCCTAATGAAAAACTGTTTTTT.

This clone showed up many times. Written as DNA, the CDR3 is TGTGCCAGCAGCCTACAGGGGTCAGCCTACGAGCAGTACTTC. Translated: CASSLQGSAYEQYF. The V and J genes are TRBV2 and TRBJ2-7; TRBD1 agrees at 7 bases. CDR1 is SNHLY, CDR2 FYNNEI, per germline. The CDR3 consists of 14 residues. The ends lost 6 bases at V and 2 bases at J; junction bases unmatched: 7.

In this sample, this clone turned up a few times. The J gene is TRBJ2-4, the V gene TRBV7-9; 7 bases fit TRBD2. Germline V gives CDR1 SEHNR, CDR2 FQNEAQ (reference sequence). The CDR3 sequence is 15 residues long. V trimming: 7 bases; J trimming: 8 bases; junction bases outside the gene matches: 14. CDR3 loop: CASTLWRGKEDIQYF. The CDR3 DNA follows: TGTGCCAGCACCCTCTGGCGGGGGAAGGAGGACATTCAGTACTTC.

The J gene is TRBJ2-5, the V gene TRBV11-3, with TRBD2 matching over 7 bases. After removal of 4 bases from V and 4 bases from J, the junction contained 3 bases not matched to a gene. Germline V CDR1 and CDR2: SGHNT, YENEEA. This CDR3 is 13 amino acids long. The DNA for the CDR3 is TGTGCCAGCAGCTCAGCGGGACTAGAGACCCAGTACTTC. Protein product: CASSSAGLETQYF.

The genes are TRBV18 and TRBJ2-1, with TRBD2 matching 8 bases. Losses at the gene ends were 6 bases for V and 6 bases for J; bases not matched to a gene: 4. Looked up from germline, CDR1 is KGHSH and CDR2 is LQKENI. The CDR3 loop spans 13 amino acids. The CDR3 loop reads CASSSGGPNEQFF. CDR3 DNA sequence: TGTGCCAGCTCGTCGGGAGGGCCCAATGAGCAGTTCTTC.

The genes are TRBV5-8 and TRBJ1-1; D call uncertain. This CDR3 has 14 amino acids. The V gene's germline CDR1 is SGHTS and CDR2 YDEGEE. V lost 2 bases and J lost 7, with 15 bases in between. CDR3 nucleotide sequence: TGTGCCAGCAGCTTCCCCGGTGTTACAGTTGAAGCTTTCTTT. Its protein is CASSFPGVTVEAFF.

This sequence joins TRBV19 and TRBJ1-1; TRBD1 aligns across 11 bases. The V gene end was trimmed by 4 bases and the J gene end by 4 bases; junction bases not matched to a gene: 2. CDR3 length: 14 amino acids. Germline assignment: CDR1 LNHDA and CDR2 SQIVND (reference sequence). CDR3 in amino acids: CASSRGQGVTEAFF. The CDR3 DNA sequence: TGTGCCAGTAGTAGGGGACAGGGGGTCACTGAAGCTTTCTTT.

The chain carries TRBV5-1 and TRBJ2-5, with a weak D call TRBD1 (5 bases). Germline assignment: CDR1 SGHRS and CDR2 YFSETQ. V dropped 4 bases and J dropped 4 bases, with 20 bases sitting between them. CDR3 length equals 16 residues. Written as DNA, the CDR3 is TGCGCCAGCAGCGCCCCTGGCACCAGGGCGATAGAGACCCAGTACTTC. As protein: CASSAPGTRAIETQYF.

This clone was seen only a few times. The CDR3 nucleotides read TGCGCCAGCAGCCAAGATGGTCCCTGGGTCAGGCCAGCCACCTACGAGCAGTACTTC. Its protein product is CASSQDGPWVRPATYEQYF. The chain has TRBV4-3 and TRBJ2-7; no clear D gene. Per germline, CDR1 LGHNA and CDR2 YSLEER. The CDR3 is 19 amino acids. Trimming cost V 0 bases and J 2 bases, with 23 bases left between them.

The chain employs TRBV5-1 and TRBJ2-3, with 7 bases fitting TRBD2. The germline V gene has CDR1 SGHRS and CDR2 YFSETQ. This CDR3 has 16 residues. The junction had 8 bases not matched to a gene; V was cut back by 0 bases and J by 4 bases. CDR3 sequence reads: CASSLGLAGPPDTQYF. CDR3 bases: TGCGCCAGCAGCTTGGGGTTAGCGGGCCCCCCAGATACGCAGTATTTT.

The chain carries TRBV4-2 and TRBJ1-1, with a tentative D call TRBD1 (6 bases). The CDR3 extends over 16 amino acids. Germline V lookup: CDR1 LGHNA, CDR2 YNFKEQ. V lost 0 bases, J lost 6 bases, and 17 bases lay in between. This CDR3 reads CASSQDGVAGAPEAFF. CDR3 coding DNA: TGTGCCAGCAGCCAAGATGGGGTCGCAGGGGCCCCTGAAGCTTTCTTT.

CDR3 DNA sequence: TGTGCCAGCACCCCTCACGGGGGTGCCAAAAACATTCAGTACTTC. It translates to CASTPHGGAKNIQYF. The J gene is TRBJ2-4, the V gene TRBV28, with a possible D match to TRBD2 (6 bases). Germline CDR1 is MDHEN and CDR2 is SYDVKM. This CDR3 is 15 amino acids long. V dropped 7 bases and J dropped 1 base, with 14 bases sitting between them.

The chain recombines TRBV2 with TRBJ1-6, with 9 bases matching TRBD1. The V and J ends lost 6 bases and 8 bases, in that order; junction bases with no gene match: 11. The germline gives CDR1 SNHLY, CDR2 FYNNEI. This CDR3 region has 16 residues. The CDR3 is CASRPGQGQRDSPLHF. The CDR3 bases are TGTGCCAGCAGACCGGGACAGGGTCAGCGGGATTCACCCCTCCACTTT. Drawing the rest from reference TRBV2 and TRBJ1-6, the complete variable domain is EPEVTQTPSHQVTQMGQEVILRCVPISNHLYFYWYRQILGQKVEFLVSFYNNEISEKSEIFDDQFSVERPDGSNFTLKIRSTKLEDSAMYFCASRPGQGQRDSPLHFGNGTRLTVT.

The V call is TRBV19, the J call TRBJ2-1; D is ambiguous. Germline CDR1 and CDR2: LNHDA and SQIVND (reference sequence). V dropped 5 bases and J dropped 7 bases, with 12 bases sitting between them. CDR3 length: 13 amino acids. The CDR3 DNA reads TGTGCCAGTAGTGGAATGGCGGCTAATGAGCAGTTCTTC. Protein sequence: CASSGMAANEQFF.

This clone appeared a few times. The chain carries TRBV10-3 and TRBJ2-2; 7 bases line up with TRBD1. Per germline, CDR1 ENHRY and CDR2 SYGVKD. V gave up 10 bases and J gave up 4 bases; unmatched junction bases: 6. The CDR3 contains 13 residues. The CDR3 nucleotides are TGTGCCAAAAGGGACAGTTTCACCGGGGAGCTGTTTTTT. This encodes CAKRDSFTGELFF.

This clone was seen only a few times. V and J are TRBV4-2 and TRBJ2-1; tentatively, D is TRBD2 (6 bases). This CDR3 has 14 amino acids. Trimming took 1 base from V and 5 from J, leaving 9 bases between them. Germline CDR1 and CDR2: LGHNA and YNFKEQ. CDR3 bases: TGTGCCAGCAGCCAAGTCGGAGGGAACAATGAGCAGTTCTTC. Its translation is CASSQVGGNNEQFF.

The gene calls are TRBV27 and TRBJ2-3; D might be TRBD1 (5 bases). Trimming removed 8 bases at V and 0 bases at J, with 15 bases between. The CDR3 has 15 residues. Germline CDR1 and CDR2: MNHEY and SMNVEV (reference sequence). The CDR3 region is CASRQGALSTDTQYF. CDR3 DNA: TGTGCCAGCCGTCAAGGGGCCCTCAGCACAGATACGCAGTATTTT.

J is TRBJ2-1 and V is TRBV10-3; TRBD2 matches 7 bases. J was trimmed by 8 bases and V by 5 bases; bases with no gene match: 6. CDR3 length: 13 amino acids. Germline CDR1 reads ENHRY; CDR2 reads SYGVKD. The CDR3 nucleotides are TGTGCCATCAGTAGAAGCGGGACTTATGAGCAGTTCTTC. It codes for CAISRSGTYEQFF.

This rearrangement joins TRBV4-3 to TRBJ2-2; D call uncertain. Looked up from germline, CDR1 is LGHNA and CDR2 is YSLEER. The CDR3 loop spans 18 amino acids. Trimming cost V 0 bases and J 2 bases, with 16 bases left between them. CDR3 in amino acids: CASSQEAPSPINTGELFF. CDR3 sequence (DNA): TGCGCCAGCAGCCAAGAAGCCCCGAGTCCGATAAACACCGGGGAGCTGTTTTTT.

The chain uses TRBV7-4 and TRBJ1-1, with D tentatively TRBD1 (5 bases). V was clipped by 5 bases and J by 6 bases, with 16 bases between them. CDR1 is SGHVT and CDR2 is SQSDAQ in the germline V gene. CDR3 length: 14 residues. The CDR3 sequence: CASSSREGPSEAFF. CDR3 bases: TGTGCCAGCAGCAGCAGGGAAGGGCCCTCTGAAGCTTTCTTT.

This clone was detected once. This rearrangement joins TRBV4-1 to TRBJ2-7; perhaps TRBD1 as D (5 bases). Germline V lookup: CDR1 MGHRA, CDR2 YSYEKL. The CDR3 has 17 amino acids. Trimming shortened V by 1 base and J by 2 bases, and 18 bases separated the two germline ends. In nucleotides, the CDR3 is TGCGCCAGCAGCCAAGCCATCCTGCCAGGGTCACCCTACGAGCAGTACTTC. Protein: CASSQAILPGSPYEQYF.

This clone was found once. The J gene is TRBJ2-5, the V gene TRBV20-1, with 11 bases that match TRBD2. The CDR3 is made up of 15 amino acids. V lost 3 bases, J lost 5 bases, and 8 bases stayed unmatched. The germline V gene has CDR1 DFQATT and CDR2 SNEGSKA (reference sequence). CDR3 sequence reads: CSASLAGGVPETQYF. CDR3 nucleotide sequence: TGCAGTGCTAGTCTAGCGGGAGGTGTTCCCGAGACCCAGTACTTC.

The V call is TRBV7-9, the J call TRBJ1-1; no reliable D call. The germline gives CDR1 SEHNR, CDR2 FQNEAQ (reference sequence). Trimming stripped 5 bases from V and 1 base from J, with 11 bases between. The CDR3 covers 14 residues. The CDR3 protein is CASSNPVSNTEAFF. The CDR3 nucleotides read TGTGCCAGCAGCAACCCGGTCTCGAACACTGAAGCTTTCTTT.

The chain has TRBV6-4 and TRBJ2-2; no definite D call. V lost 6 bases to trimming and J lost 2 bases, with 10 bases between them. This CDR3 has 14 amino acids. The V gene's germline CDR1 is MRHNA and CDR2 SNTAGT. CDR3 coding DNA: TGTGCCAGCAGGAGTCGGAGCAACACCGGGGAGCTGTTTTTT. Translation gives CASRSRSNTGELFF.

The chain employs TRBV19 and TRBJ1-3; a weak D match, TRBD1 (5 bases). Germline V CDR1 and CDR2: LNHDA, SQIVND (reference sequence). This CDR3 comprises 15 residues. Trimming removed 6 bases at V and 0 bases at J, with 12 bases between. The chain's CDR3 is CASSQQVHSGNTIYF. The DNA of the CDR3 is TGTGCCAGTAGCCAACAGGTTCACTCTGGAAACACCATATATTTT.

The chain uses TRBV5-1 and TRBJ1-1, with unresolved D. From germline, CDR1 is SGHRS and CDR2 YFSETQ. The V end was cut by 0 bases, the J end by 4 bases, with 19 bases between. This CDR3 is 17 amino acids long. The CDR3 DNA reads TGCGCCAGCAGCTTGGTGTCGGCGGAGGGTTTAGGCACTGAAGCTTTCTTT. It specifies CASSLVSAEGLGTEAFF.

The chain joins TRBV7-2 to TRBJ1-5; a possible D gene is TRBD1 (6 bases). The germline V gene encodes CDR1 SGHTA and CDR2 FQGNSA. V lost 4 bases to trimming and J lost 7 bases, with 14 bases between them. CDR3 length: 14 residues. CDR3 DNA sequence: TGTGCCAGCAGCTCAGGGGTGGGAGCCCAGCCCCAGCATTTT. Residues: CASSSGVGAQPQHF.

In this sample, this clone turned up many times. The CDR3 region is CASSPGSADTEAFF. DNA of the CDR3: TGTGCCAGCAGTCCCGGGTCGGCAGACACTGAAGCTTTCTTT. The chain couples TRBV9 to TRBJ1-1; no firm D call. Per the germline V gene, CDR1 is SGDLS and CDR2 is YYNGEE. Between the trimmed V and J ends, which lost 5 bases and 3 bases, there was a span of 14 bases. The CDR3 runs 14 residues.

The V and J genes are TRBV6-6 and TRBJ1-2, with unresolved D. Deletions cut 6 bases from V and 3 bases from J, with 8 bases between. Germline loops: CDR1 MNHNY, CDR2 SVGAGI (reference sequence). The CDR3 contains 12 residues. CDR3 residues: CASSHTDYGYTF. In nucleotides, the CDR3 is TGTGCCAGCAGCCATACAGACTATGGCTACACCTTC.